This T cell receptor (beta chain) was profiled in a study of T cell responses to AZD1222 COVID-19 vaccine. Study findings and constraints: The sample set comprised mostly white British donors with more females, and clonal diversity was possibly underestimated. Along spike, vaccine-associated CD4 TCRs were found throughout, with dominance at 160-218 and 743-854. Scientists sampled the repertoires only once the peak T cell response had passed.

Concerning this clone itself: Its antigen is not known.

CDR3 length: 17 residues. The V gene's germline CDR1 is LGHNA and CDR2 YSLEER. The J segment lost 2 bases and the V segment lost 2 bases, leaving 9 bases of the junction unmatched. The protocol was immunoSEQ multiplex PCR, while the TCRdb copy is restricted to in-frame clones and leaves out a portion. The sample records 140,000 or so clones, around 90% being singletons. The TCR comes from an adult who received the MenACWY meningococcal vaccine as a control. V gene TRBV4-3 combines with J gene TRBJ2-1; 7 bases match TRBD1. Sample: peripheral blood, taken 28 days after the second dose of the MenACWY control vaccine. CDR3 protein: CASSQKTGMGPYNEQFF. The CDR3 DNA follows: TGCGCCAGCAGCCAAAAGACAGGGATGGGCCCCTACAATGAGCAGTTCTTC.